This T cell receptor beta chain was profiled in a study of T cell repertoires in cytomegalovirus infection. At the level of the study: Public TCR beta signatures marked donors with CMV infection and the matching HLA. Whole-study results and caveats: Individuals carrying CMV plus the relevant HLA were identified by cumulative frequency of public TCR beta families. Dominant in the ex vivo response were TCR beta clonotypes restricted by HLA-C and specific for CMV.

A single record per CDR3 protein comes from TCRdb applying MiXCR to the reads. The sample shows roughly 500,000 distinct CDR3 sequences, roughly 12% of them seen only once. Per the germline V gene, CDR1 is SNHLY and CDR2 is FYNNEI. CDR3 length equals 14 residues. V was shortened by 10 bases and J by 1 base, with 15 bases between the two germline ends. This clonotype was picked up a small number of times. Its antigen is not known. The chain employs TRBV2 and TRBJ2-3; weak D call: TRBD2 (6 bases). Specimen: PBMCs. This clonotype was sampled from a human donor in good health (CMV status not recorded). Some clones in this sample may be carry-over from other donors' samples. The CDR3 region has the DNA TGTGCCACCAAGGAGGGATTTGGCACAGATACGCAGTATTTT. Protein: CATKEGFGTDTQYF.